This T cell receptor (beta chain) was sequenced for a study of cytomegalovirus exposure and HLA in healthy donors. Findings and limits, study-wide: Reports credit the classifier with highly specific, highly sensitive diagnosis of cytomegalovirus status. Apparent HLA restriction characterized most CMV-associated TCR beta chains in a later analysis. A highly shared variant cluster was judged a likely technical artifact.

V dropped 10 bases and J dropped 1 base, with 19 bases sitting between them. This CDR3 has 16 residues. Germline V gives CDR1 WNHNN, CDR2 SYGVQD (reference sequence). Primers: 60 Vbeta forward and 13 Jbeta reverse. Here immunoSEQ multiplex PCR was the method, and the copy in TCRdb shows in-frame clones only, minus some. This repertoire shows approximately 150,000 clones, roughly 75% found once; its top ten account for 4.9%. To note about this clone: Its target is unknown.

Material for sequencing was PBMCs. This chain connects TRBV10-1 to TRBJ2-2, with D maybe TRBD2 (6 bases). The TCR sequence derives from a male donor in good health and CMV-seronegative. The CDR3 DNA follows: TGCGCCACCCGACCAGCTTGGGGGGAGAACACCGGGGAGCTGTTTTTT. It translates to CATRPAWGENTGELFF.